These 10 T cell receptor beta chains share one sample of origin, sequenced in a study of T cell changes during pregnancy in multiple sclerosis. Sequenced by immunoSEQ multiplex PCR; TCRdb stores in-frame clones only, minus some. The table shows about 48,000 clones, with 88% occurring only once. This specimen consisted of CD4+ T cells from peripheral blood mononuclear cells, obtained in the second trimester of pregnancy. The receptor source for this set is a female donor with multiple sclerosis, enrolled in a pregnancy study.

The J gene is TRBJ2-2, the V gene TRBV19; TRBD2 aligns across 10 bases. This CDR3 spans 16 amino acids. Germline trimming cut 7 bases from V and 1 base from J; bases unmatched to any gene: 6. Germline CDR1 reads LNHDA; CDR2 reads SQIVND (reference sequence). DNA of the CDR3: TGTGCCAGTACCCCTAGGACTAGCGGGAACACCGGGGAGCTGTTTTTT. Protein sequence: CASTPRTSGNTGELFF.

This rearrangement joins TRBV19 to TRBJ1-5, with TRBD1 matching 7 bases. This CDR3 is 15 amino acids long. Germline V lookup: CDR1 LNHDA, CDR2 SQIVND (reference sequence). Trimming cost V 3 bases and J 1 base; bases outside gene matches: 3. DNA of the CDR3: TGTGCCAGTAGTATCTTCAGGGGGAGCAATCAGCCCCAGCATTTT. It codes for CASSIFRGSNQPQHF.

This chain uses TRBV29-1 with TRBJ2-7; 9 positions match TRBD2. Germline CDR1 SQVTM, CDR2 ANQGSEA. The CDR3 is made up of 14 amino acids. V was pared by 0 bases and J by 5 bases, with 5 bases of the junction left unmatched. The DNA for the CDR3 is TGCAGCGTTGAAGATCCGGCTAGCGGGGACGAGCAGTACTTC. This gives the protein CSVEDPASGDEQYF.

This clone occurred once. CDR3 protein: CASSLGSGVSRDTQYF. The CDR3 DNA is TGCGCCAGCAGCTTGGGAAGCGGGGTATCTCGAGATACGCAGTATTTT. This chain links TRBV5-1 with TRBJ2-3, with 7 bases identical to TRBD2. The CDR3 spans 16 residues. Germline V CDR1 and CDR2: SGHRS, YFSETQ. The junction had 9 bases not matched to a gene; V was cut back by 0 bases and J by 5 bases.

This clone was found once. V and J are TRBV28 and TRBJ1-3, with 7 bases matching TRBD1. The junction had 5 bases not matched to a gene; V was cut back by 6 bases and J by 3 bases. The CDR3 loop spans 14 amino acids. CDR1 MDHEN and CDR2 SYDVKM come from the germline V gene. In DNA form, the CDR3 reads TGTGCCAGCAGAGACGGACAGGTTGGAAACACCATATATTTT. Translation: CASRDGQVGNTIYF.

This clone was seen just once. The chain has TRBV10-3 and TRBJ1-1; 9 bases are a match to TRBD1. In germline, CDR1 is ENHRY, CDR2 SYGVKD. V dropped 5 bases and J dropped 5; count of bases not matched to a gene: 6. This CDR3 is built from 14 residues. CDR3 in DNA: TGTGCCATCAGTTCGGGACAGGGAGAAACTGAAGCTTTCTTT. The encoded protein is CAISSGQGETEAFF.

The genes are TRBV5-6 and TRBJ1-4; D gene ambiguous. V was shortened by 3 bases and J by 1 base, with 13 bases between the two germline ends. Germline V lookup: CDR1 SGHDT, CDR2 YYEEEE. CDR3 length: 16 amino acids. CDR3 DNA: TGTGCCAGCAGCTCCCGAGATGGGCTAACTAATGAAAAACTGTTTTTT. Protein product: CASSSRDGLTNEKLFF.

The rearrangement links TRBV11-2 to TRBJ2-5; no firm D call. The CDR3 contains 13 residues. Germline V lookup: CDR1 SGHAT, CDR2 FQNNGV. Trimming took off 5 bases at V and 2 bases at J, with 9 bases between the two ends. For the CDR3, the DNA is TGTGCCAGCAGCCATGGTAGACAAGAGACCCAGTACTTC. Residues: CASSHGRQETQYF.

The chain links TRBV9 to TRBJ1-1; D is unclear. V dropped 0 bases and J dropped 6 bases, with 15 bases sitting between them. This CDR3 is built from 15 residues. In germline, CDR1 is SGDLS, CDR2 YYNGEE. The CDR3 sequence: CASSVAEGSSAEAFF. CDR3 DNA sequence: TGTGCCAGCAGCGTAGCTGAGGGAAGTAGCGCTGAAGCTTTCTTT.

The genes are TRBV6-1 and TRBJ1-2, with D hard to call. CDR1 and CDR2 from the germline V gene are MNHNS and SASEGT. This CDR3 comprises 14 residues. The ends were cut back, 2 bases at V and 4 bases at J, with 11 bases in the middle. The CDR3 DNA is TGTGCCAGCAGTGAAAACCAGGTCTCCTATGGCTACACCTTC. This sequence encodes CASSENQVSYGYTF.